This T cell receptor (beta chain) was captured by sequencing in a study of PD-1 blockade in classical Hodgkin lymphoma (dated by TCRdb to between 2020 and 2021). In terms of the full investigation: Nivolumab dosing was 3 mg/kg intravenously every 2 weeks, continuing until either disease progression or unacceptable toxicity. To define a peripheral blood immune signature of response to PD-1 blockade in classical Hodgkin lymphoma, the study combined TCR beta sequencing with CyTOF. General findings and caveats noted by the study authors: Lower diversity was observed in patients in whom nivolumab was started less than 1 year after ASCT, and these patients were excluded from later analyses so that confounding by immune reconstitution would be avoided. CD4+ but not CD8+ TCR diversity rose significantly by C4D1 (p=0.0027 vs p=0.16), most apparent in complete responders (p=0.02). Only a single clinical trial cohort was studied, and what caused the repertoire differences, possibly disease activity or prior therapy, remained undefined. Baseline TCR diversity was reported to be lower in newly diagnosed patients than in healthy donors and to be lower still in relapsed/refractory patients. Trial patients with a complete response had baseline diversity similar to that of newly diagnosed patients, while partial responders and progressors had significantly lower diversity.

The germline V and J ends show losses of 2 bases and 2 bases respectively, and no gene match explains 14 bases of the junction. The germline V gene gives CDR1 as LGHNA and CDR2 as YNFKEQ. CDR3 length: 21 amino acids, cysteine to phenylalanine. Solely the CDR3 DNA is kept, with 63 bases framed from the first base. Comment on this clone: The antigen it recognizes is unknown. Per-base qualities were not stored, and no clone one base away is much larger.

Genomic DNA was extracted with the Qiagen DNeasy kit from unsorted PBMCs and from negatively selected CD4+ and CD8+ fractions. Amplification of TCR beta CDR3 regions was done by immunoSEQ multiplex PCR with primers that anneal to V and J segments. Amplification bias was minimized using a synthetic immune receptor repertoire, and residual bias was removed computationally after sequencing. Turning to the authors' computational methods: Repertoire diversity was quantified as the Shannon entropy index using custom Python scripts. Unsorted, CD4+ and CD8+ repertoires were analyzed separately, except for combined analyses in which CD4+ and CD8+ sequences were merged in silico. A clone was considered expanded if an increase in frequency of at least 2-fold after treatment relative to C1D1 was found, and a pseudocount of 0.5 was applied to clones undetected at baseline. Clones with 0 or 1 copy at C1D1 were classified as singleton clones, and clones with 2 or more copies were classified as non-singleton clones. Clones expanded in unsorted samples were labelled as CD4+, CD8+ or unknown by matching protein sequences in sorted samples from the same patient. Diversity changes from C1D1 to C4D1 were tested in paired samples using Wilcoxon tests. This is the immuneACCESS table as TCRdb keeps it, with only in-frame sequences that have V and J called. A part of the clones is gone; compared with another copy, unresolved V genes explain less than half, and the rest is unexplained. V and J calls and clone size come straight from that table; D and trimming were deduced from the DNA. Recorded for this sample are 72,000 or so clones; about 92% of them occurred a single time. The biggest ten clones account for over 6.5% of the sample.

In light of the paper, this sample's time point label describes: cycle 1 day 1 (C1D1), immediately before nivolumab initiation. Every trial patient had relapsed after autologous stem cell transplantation, and cohorts A, B and C differed in prior brentuximab vedotin exposure. The trial cohort was composed of 56 patients with relapsed/refractory classical Hodgkin lymphoma, for whom complete response, partial response or progressive disease was recorded as best overall response. Trial patients were treated with single-agent nivolumab in the multi-cohort phase II CheckMate 205 trial. An independent review committee assessed best overall response by applying the 2007 International Working Group response criteria. PBMCs from the trial were collected at three points: immediately before nivolumab initiation (C1D1), and during therapy at cycle 2 day 1 and cycle 4 day 1. Peripheral blood was collected in 8 mL Vacutainer Cell Preparation Tubes, from which PBMCs were isolated by centrifugation and then cryopreserved.

This TCR derives from a human donor with classical Hodgkin lymphoma. The material sequenced was peripheral blood mononuclear cells (PBMCs), taken at baseline. The chain is assembled from TRBV4-2 and TRBJ2-1, and TRBD2 aligns with 14 junction nucleotides. CDR3 sequence: CASSQHHPGLAGGGPYNEQFF. The DNA sequence is given as TGTGCCAGCAGCCAACACCACCCAGGACTAGCGGGAGGAGGACCCTACAATGAGCAGTTCTTC.